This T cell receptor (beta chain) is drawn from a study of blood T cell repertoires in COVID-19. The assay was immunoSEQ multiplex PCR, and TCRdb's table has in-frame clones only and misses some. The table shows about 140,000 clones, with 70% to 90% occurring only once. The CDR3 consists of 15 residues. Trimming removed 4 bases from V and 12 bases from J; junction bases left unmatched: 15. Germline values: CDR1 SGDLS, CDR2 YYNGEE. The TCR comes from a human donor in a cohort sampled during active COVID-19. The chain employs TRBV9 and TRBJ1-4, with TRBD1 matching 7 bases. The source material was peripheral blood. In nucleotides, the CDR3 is TGTGCCAGCAGCCCAACGGACAGGTCAGGTTTGCAACTGTTTTTT. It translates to CASSPTDRSGLQLFF.